These 7 T cell receptor beta chains were all obtained from the same sample, sequenced in a study of shared clonotypes between healthy human individuals (dated by TCRdb to the early 2020s). The library was obtained by the immunoSEQ multiplex PCR assay. TCRdb took this table from immuneACCESS and kept in-frame rearrangements with V and J called. Such tables lack part of the clones; where checked against another copy, unresolved V genes explain under half of the gap, and the rest is unexplained. Across this sample there are 1,400,000 or so clones, with approximately 98.5% seen only once. The ten most abundant clones make up around 0.38% of the sample. Sequenced sample: naive CD4+ T cells sorted from blood. The cell subset or site label, read with the paper, signifies: CD45RA+ positively selected. The source is a man between 25 and 39 years old in good health.

The CDR3 here is CASSPGTEPYEQYF. CDR3 nucleotide sequence: TGTGCCAGCAGTCCCGGGACGGAACCCTACGAGCAGTACTTC. The chain carries TRBV7-9 and TRBJ2-7; TRBD1 or TRBD2 may be the D gene (5 bases each). Germline V gene lookup returns CDR1 SEHNR and CDR2 FQNEAQ (reference sequence). V gave up 6 bases and J gave up 2 bases, with 14 bases separating them. The CDR3 extends over 14 amino acids.

The chain uses TRBV5-1 and TRBJ1-2; D is unclear. V gave up 2 bases and J gave up 6 bases, with 14 bases separating them. CDR3 size: 14 residues. Germline V gives CDR1 SGHRS, CDR2 YFSETQ. The CDR3 nucleotides are TGCGCCAGCAGCTTCATTTGGGGAAACGATGGCTACACCTTC. This encodes CASSFIWGNDGYTF.

A single count supports this clone. The chain joins TRBV7-2 to TRBJ1-1; tentatively, D is TRBD1 (5 bases). The CDR3 runs to 16 residues. Trimming removed 5 bases at V and 4 bases at J, with 20 bases between. Germline CDR1 is SGHTA and CDR2 is FQGNSA. The chain's CDR3 is CASSQQAGRLGTEAFF. The CDR3, as DNA: TGTGCCAGCAGCCAACAGGCAGGGAGGTTAGGCACTGAAGCTTTCTTT.

The chain carries TRBV2 and TRBJ2-5, with D possibly matching TRBD2 (6 bases). Germline V gives CDR1 SNHLY, CDR2 FYNNEI. Trimming shortened V by 3 bases and J by 2 bases, and 7 bases separated the two germline ends. CDR3 length equals 13 residues. The CDR3 DNA follows: TGTGCCAGCAGTGACGGAGGGCAAGAGACCCAGTACTTC. Translation: CASSDGGQETQYF.

The chain's CDR3 is CAIRAGGQDNEQFF. In DNA, the CDR3 is TGTGCCATCAGAGCGGGAGGGCAGGACAATGAGCAGTTCTTC. This chain joins TRBV10-3 and TRBJ2-1; 10 bases are a match to TRBD2. CDR1 ENHRY and CDR2 SYGVKD come from the germline V gene. V lost 6 bases and J lost 5; bases outside the gene matches: 4. The CDR3 extends over 14 amino acids.

The J gene is TRBJ1-2, the V gene TRBV9, with D uncertain. CDR1 SGDLS and CDR2 YYNGEE come from the germline V gene. V was clipped by 0 bases and J by 3 bases, with 6 bases between them. CDR3 length: 13 residues. CDR3: CASSVDGYYGYTF. CDR3 DNA: TGTGCCAGCAGCGTAGACGGGTACTATGGCTACACCTTC.

J is TRBJ1-5 and V is TRBV5-4, with 7 bases lining up with TRBD1. V shed 4 bases, J shed 5 bases, and the junction held 12 bases outside the gene matches. The CDR3 extends over 16 amino acids. The germline gives CDR1 SGHNT, CDR2 YYREEE (reference sequence). CDR3 DNA sequence: TGTGCCAGCAGCCTTATGGAAGGGGGCCCTTATCAGCCCCAGCATTTT. This codes for CASSLMEGGPYQPQHF.